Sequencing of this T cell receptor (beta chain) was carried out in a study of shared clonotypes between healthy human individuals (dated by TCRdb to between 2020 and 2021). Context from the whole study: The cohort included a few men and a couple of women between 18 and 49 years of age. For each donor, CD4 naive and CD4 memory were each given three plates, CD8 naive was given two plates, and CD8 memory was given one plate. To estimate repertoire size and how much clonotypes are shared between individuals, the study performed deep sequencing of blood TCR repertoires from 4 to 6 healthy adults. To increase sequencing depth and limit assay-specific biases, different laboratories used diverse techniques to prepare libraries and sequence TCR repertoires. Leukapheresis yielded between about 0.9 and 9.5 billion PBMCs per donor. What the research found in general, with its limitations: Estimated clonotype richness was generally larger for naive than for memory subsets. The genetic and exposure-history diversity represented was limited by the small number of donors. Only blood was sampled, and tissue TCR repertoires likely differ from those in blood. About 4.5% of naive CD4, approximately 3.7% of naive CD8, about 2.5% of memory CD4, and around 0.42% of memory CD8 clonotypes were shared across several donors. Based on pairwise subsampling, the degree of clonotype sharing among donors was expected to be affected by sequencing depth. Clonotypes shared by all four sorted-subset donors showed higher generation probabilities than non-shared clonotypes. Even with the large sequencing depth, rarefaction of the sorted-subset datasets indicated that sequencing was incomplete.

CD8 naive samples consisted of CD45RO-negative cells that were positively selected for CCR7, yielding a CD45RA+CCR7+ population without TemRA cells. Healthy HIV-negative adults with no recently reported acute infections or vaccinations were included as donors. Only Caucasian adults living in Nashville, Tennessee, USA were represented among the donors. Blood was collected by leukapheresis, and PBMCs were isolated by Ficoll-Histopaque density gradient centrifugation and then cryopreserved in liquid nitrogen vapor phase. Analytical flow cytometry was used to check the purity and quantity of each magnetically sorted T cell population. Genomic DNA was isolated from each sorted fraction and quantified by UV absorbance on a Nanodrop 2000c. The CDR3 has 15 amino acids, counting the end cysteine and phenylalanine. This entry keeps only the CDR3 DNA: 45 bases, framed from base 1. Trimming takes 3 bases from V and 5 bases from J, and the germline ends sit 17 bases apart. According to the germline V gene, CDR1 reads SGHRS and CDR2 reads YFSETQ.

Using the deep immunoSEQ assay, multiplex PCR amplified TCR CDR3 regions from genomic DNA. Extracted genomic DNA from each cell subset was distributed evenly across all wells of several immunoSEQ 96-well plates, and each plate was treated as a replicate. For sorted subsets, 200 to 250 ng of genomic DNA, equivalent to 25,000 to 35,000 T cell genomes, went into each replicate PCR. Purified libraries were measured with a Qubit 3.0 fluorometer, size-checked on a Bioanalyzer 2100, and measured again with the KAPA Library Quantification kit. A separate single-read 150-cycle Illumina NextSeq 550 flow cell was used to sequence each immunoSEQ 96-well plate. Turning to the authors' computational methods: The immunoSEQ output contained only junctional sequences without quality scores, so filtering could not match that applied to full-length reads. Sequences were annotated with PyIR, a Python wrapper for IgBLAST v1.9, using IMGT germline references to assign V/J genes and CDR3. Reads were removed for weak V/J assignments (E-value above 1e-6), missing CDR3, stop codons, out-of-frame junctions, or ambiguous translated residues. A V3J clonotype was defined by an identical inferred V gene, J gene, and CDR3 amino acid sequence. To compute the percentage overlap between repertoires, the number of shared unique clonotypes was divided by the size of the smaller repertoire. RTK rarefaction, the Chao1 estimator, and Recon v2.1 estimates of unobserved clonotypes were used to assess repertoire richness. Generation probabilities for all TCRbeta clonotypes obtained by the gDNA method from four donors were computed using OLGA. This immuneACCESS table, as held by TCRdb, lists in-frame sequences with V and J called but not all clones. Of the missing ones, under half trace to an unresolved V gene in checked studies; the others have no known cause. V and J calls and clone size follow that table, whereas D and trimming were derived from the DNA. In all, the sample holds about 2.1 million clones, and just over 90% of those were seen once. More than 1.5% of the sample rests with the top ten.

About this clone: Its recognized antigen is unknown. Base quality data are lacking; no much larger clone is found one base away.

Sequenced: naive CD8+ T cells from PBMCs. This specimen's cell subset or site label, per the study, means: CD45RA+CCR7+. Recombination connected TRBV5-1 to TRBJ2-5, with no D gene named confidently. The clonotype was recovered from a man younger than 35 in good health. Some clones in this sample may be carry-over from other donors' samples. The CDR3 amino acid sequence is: CASSSYSAPSETQYF. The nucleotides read TGCGCCAGCAGCTCATACAGTGCACCGAGCGAGACCCAGTACTTC.